These 32 T cell receptor beta chains share one sample of origin, sequenced in a study of blood T cell repertoires in COVID-19. Libraries were prepared by immunoSEQ multiplex PCR; TCRdb keeps only in-frame clonotypes and omits some of them. The sample yields around 200,000 clones, approximately 85% seen once. The sample taken for sequencing was peripheral blood. Receptor source: a woman over 75 with acute or convalescent COVID-19.

The rearrangement uses TRBV28 and TRBJ2-3; 8 bases line up with TRBD2. The CDR3 totals 17 residues. Germline CDR1 and CDR2: MDHEN and SYDVKM. V shed 2 bases and J 5 bases; nucleotides not matched to a gene: 12. CDR3 protein: CASSLPLLSGRGDTQYF. The DNA for the CDR3 is TGTGCCAGCAGTTTACCCTTGCTCAGCGGGAGAGGAGATACGCAGTATTTT.

The chain joins TRBV30 to TRBJ2-1; 7 bases are shared with TRBD1. Germline V gene lookup returns CDR1 GTSNPN and CDR2 SVGIG (reference sequence). The CDR3 has 14 amino acids. V lost 0 bases and J lost 7; bases outside the gene matches: 6. The CDR3 bases are TGTGCCTGGAGTGTTACGACAGGGCAAAATGAGCAGTTCTTC. It translates to CAWSVTTGQNEQFF.

This chain links TRBV7-2 with TRBJ1-2, with TRBD1 as a possible D gene (6 bases). Trimming left V 5 bases short and J 5 bases short, with 9 bases between. Germline V gives CDR1 SGHTA, CDR2 FQGNSA. This CDR3 comprises 12 residues. As DNA, the CDR3 is TGTGCCAGCAGCCCACAGGGATATGGCTACACCTTC. It yields the protein CASSPQGYGYTF. The full variable domain, its missing parts supplied by reference TRBV7-2 and TRBJ1-2, is GAGVSQSPSNKVTEKGKDVELRCDPISGHTALYWYRQSLGQGLEFLIYFQGNSAPDKSGLPSDRFSAERTGGSVSTLTIQRTQQEDSAVYLCASSPQGYGYTFGSGTRLTVV.

The chain employs TRBV9 and TRBJ1-5; D possibly corresponds to TRBD1 (5 bases). This CDR3 region has 12 residues. The V gene's germline CDR1 is SGDLS and CDR2 YYNGEE. With 2 bases removed from V and 9 bases from J, the gap between germline ends came to 9 bases. In DNA, the CDR3 is TGTGCCAGCAGCGTCGGGGGTGGGCCCCAGCATTTT. It is translated as CASSVGGGPQHF.

CDR3 region: CASSLSASTDTQYF. CDR3 DNA: TGTGCCAGCAGCTTGAGCGCAAGCACAGATACGCAGTATTTT. V and J are TRBV7-2 and TRBJ2-3; D gene ambiguous. The CDR3 length is 14 residues. Germline lookup yields CDR1 SGHTA and CDR2 FQGNSA. V dropped 3 bases and J dropped 0 bases, with 7 bases sitting between them.

The CDR3 DNA sequence: TGTGCCAGCAGACCTCGGGTAGAGGCCCTTAGTTATGAGCAGTTCTTC. Its protein product is CASRPRVEALSYEQFF. The V call is TRBV5-4, the J call TRBJ2-1; no firm D call. V was clipped by 5 bases and J by 8 bases, with 23 bases between them. The CDR3 is 16 residues long. The V gene's germline CDR1 is SGHNT and CDR2 YYREEE (reference sequence). Using reference TRBV5-4 and TRBJ2-1 for the parts outside the CDR3, the full variable domain is ETGVTQSPTHLIKTRGQQVTLRCSSQSGHNTVSWYQQALGQGPQFIFQYYREEENGRGNFPPRFSGLQFPNYSSELNVNALELDDSALYLCASRPRVEALSYEQFFGPGTRLTVL.

V gene TRBV19 combines with J gene TRBJ2-1; TRBD2 agrees at 7 bases. The CDR3 covers 14 residues. Germline-derived CDR1 and CDR2 are LNHDA and SQIVND (reference sequence). V was clipped by 8 bases and J by 0 bases; unmatched bases: 4. The CDR3 sequence is CASHRGSSYNEQFF. For the CDR3, the DNA is TGTGCCAGTCACCGCGGGAGCTCCTACAATGAGCAGTTCTTC.

The chain links TRBV7-9 to TRBJ2-7, with 9 nucleotides matching TRBD2. The CDR3 consists of 13 residues. The V segment lost 5 bases and the J segment 7 bases; nucleotides outside the gene matches: 6. The germline V gene encodes CDR1 SEHNR and CDR2 FQNEAQ (reference sequence). The CDR3 DNA sequence: TGTGCCAGCAGCAGGGCGGGAGGGCGTGAGCAGTACTTC. It yields the protein CASSRAGGREQYF.

CDR3 sequence reads: CASSQWREQYF. For the CDR3, the DNA is TGTGCCAGCAGCCAATGGCGGGAGCAGTACTTC. This sequence joins TRBV3-1 (or the pseudogene TRBV3-2) and TRBJ2-7, with unresolved D. The V gene's germline CDR1 is LGHDT and CDR2 YNNKEL (reference sequence). V was shortened by 2 bases and J by 7 bases, with 6 bases between the two germline ends. The length of the CDR3 is 11 residues.

CDR3 sequence reads: CASSQEAREYGYTF. As DNA, the CDR3 is TGCGCCAGCAGCCAAGAGGCCAGGGAATACGGCTACACCTTC. The chain carries TRBV4-3 and TRBJ1-2; a weak D match, TRBD1 (5 bases). V dropped 0 bases and J dropped 8 bases, with 13 bases sitting between them. Looked up from germline, CDR1 is LGHNA and CDR2 is YSLEER. The CDR3 covers 14 residues.

This chain links TRBV5-8 with TRBJ2-1, with 9 bases matching TRBD1. The CDR3 has 18 amino acids. With 2 bases clipped from V and 2 bases from J, the junction kept 11 bases outside the gene matches. Germline-derived CDR1 and CDR2 are SGHTS and YDEGEE. DNA for the CDR3: TGTGCCAGCAGCTTTATTGGGACAGGGTACTATCCCTACAATGAGCAGTTCTTC. Translating gives CASSFIGTGYYPYNEQFF.

A single count supports this clone. This chain uses TRBV10-3 with TRBJ1-4, with D possibly being TRBD1 (5 bases). Germline V gene sequence: CDR1 ENHRY, CDR2 SYGVKD. The CDR3 runs 12 residues. V gave up 1 base and J gave up 11 bases, with 8 bases separating them. The CDR3 loop reads CAISEFPGKLFF. The CDR3 nucleotides are TGTGCCATCAGTGAGTTCCCAGGGAAACTGTTTTTT.

The chain uses TRBV7-3 and TRBJ1-2; 7 bases are shared with TRBD1. The CDR3 contains 13 residues. V dropped 8 bases and J dropped 8; count of bases not matched to a gene: 11. Germline CDR1 SGHTA, CDR2 FQGTGA. The CDR3 loop reads CASHPTGSGGYTF. The CDR3 bases are TGTGCCAGCCACCCGACAGGGTCAGGAGGCTACACCTTC.

This chain connects TRBV7-2 to TRBJ1-4; D unclear. CDR1 and CDR2 from the germline V gene are SGHTA and FQGNSA. The CDR3 spans 15 residues. V was clipped by 6 bases and J by 0 bases, with 11 bases between them. This CDR3 is CASRPTGTTNEKLFF. The CDR3 nucleotides are TGTGCCAGCAGACCGACCGGGACAACTAATGAAAAACTGTTTTTT.

This clone has just one count. This rearrangement joins TRBV20-1 to TRBJ2-7, with D possibly matching TRBD2 (6 bases). Per the germline V gene, CDR1 is DFQATT and CDR2 is SNEGSKA (reference sequence). With 3 bases removed from V and 7 bases from J, the gap between germline ends came to 19 bases. The CDR3 spans 14 residues. The CDR3 loop is CSASTGSYHREQYF. Written as DNA, the CDR3 is TGCAGTGCTAGTACCGGGAGTTACCACCGGGAGCAGTACTTC.

As to this clone: The sample carries other DNA sequences with the same CDR3. The rearrangement uses TRBV5-1 and TRBJ2-7; 8 bases match TRBD1. After removal of 0 bases from V and 2 bases from J, the junction contained 4 bases not matched to a gene. CDR3 length: 15 residues. Germline loops: CDR1 SGHRS, CDR2 YFSETQ. The DNA for the CDR3 is TGCGCCAGCAGCTTGGAGGGGACAGGCCCCTACGAGCAGTACTTC. This sequence encodes CASSLEGTGPYEQYF.

The J gene is TRBJ1-2, the V gene TRBV6-5, with 10 bases lining up with TRBD1. The CDR3 is 15 amino acids. J lost 7 bases, V lost 0 bases, and 5 bases had no gene match. The germline CDR1 and CDR2 sequences are MNHEY and SVGAGI. CDR3 amino acids: CASSYSRQGAVGYTF. CDR3 DNA: TGTGCCAGCAGTTACTCGCGACAGGGGGCGGTTGGCTACACCTTC.

This clone occurred a few times. This sequence joins TRBV28 and TRBJ1-2, with D hard to call. Per the germline V gene, CDR1 is MDHEN and CDR2 is SYDVKM. The ends were cut back, 1 base at V and 7 bases at J, with 10 bases in the middle. The CDR3 length is 13 residues. The CDR3 DNA reads as TGTGCCAGCAGTTTATCCGCTGCCGGTGGCTACACCTTC. Protein product: CASSLSAAGGYTF.

The chain links TRBV5-4 to TRBJ2-7; D might be TRBD1 (5 bases). Trimming stripped 4 bases from V and 4 bases from J, with 9 bases between. Germline V gene data show CDR1 as SGHNT and CDR2 as YYREEE (reference sequence). The CDR3 has 12 amino acids. CDR3 sequence: CASSQDTYEQYF. The CDR3 DNA sequence: TGTGCCAGCAGCCAGGACACTTACGAGCAGTACTTC.

The chain recombines TRBV2 with TRBJ2-5, with D perhaps matching TRBD1 (5 bases). Deletions cut 8 bases from V and 5 bases from J, with 15 bases between. The germline gives CDR1 SNHLY, CDR2 FYNNEI. CDR3 length equals 13 residues. CDR3 in amino acids: CASEAGSRETQYF. DNA for the CDR3: TGTGCCAGCGAAGCAGGGTCGCGGGAGACCCAGTACTTC.

The chain uses TRBV28 and TRBJ1-1; 8 nucleotides agree with TRBD1. The junction had 2 bases not matched to a gene; V was cut back by 1 base and J by 7 bases. Germline CDR1 MDHEN, CDR2 SYDVKM. The CDR3 totals 13 residues. This chain's CDR3 is CASSLFDRGEAFF. The DNA for the CDR3 is TGTGCCAGCAGTTTATTTGACAGGGGTGAAGCTTTCTTT.

CDR3 DNA sequence: TGTGCCTGGAGTGTAGCCCGTAACTATGGCTACACCTTC. It translates to CAWSVARNYGYTF. This chain uses TRBV30 with TRBJ1-2; D unresolved. This CDR3 comprises 13 residues. Trimming removed 0 bases from V and 1 base from J, with 6 bases in between. Germline CDR1 GTSNPN, CDR2 SVGIG (reference sequence).

This clone was observed a single time. The chain employs TRBV19 and TRBJ1-2, with TRBD1 matching 10 bases. Germline V gives CDR1 LNHDA, CDR2 SQIVND (reference sequence). This CDR3 comprises 16 residues. The J segment lost 4 bases and the V segment lost 4 bases, leaving 9 bases of the junction unmatched. CDR3 amino acids: CASSSYRQGASYGYTF. The CDR3, as DNA: TGTGCCAGTAGTAGCTACCGACAGGGGGCTTCCTATGGCTACACCTTC.

The CDR3 region has the DNA TGTGCCAGCAGCCTTAGCGGGAGAAGCACCACAGATACGCAGTATTTT. It encodes CASSLSGRSTTDTQYF. The V call is TRBV2, the J call TRBJ2-3, with 9 bases aligning to TRBD2. This CDR3 region has 16 residues. Per germline, CDR1 SNHLY and CDR2 FYNNEI. V gave up 6 bases and J gave up 2 bases; unmatched junction bases: 9. The whole variable domain, filled in from reference TRBV2 and TRBJ2-3, reads EPEVTQTPSHQVTQMGQEVILRCVPISNHLYFYWYRQILGQKVEFLVSFYNNEISEKSEIFDDQFSVERPDGSNFTLKIRSTKLEDSAMYFCASSLSGRSTTDTQYFGPGTRLTVL.

This chain's CDR3 is CASSPGTLRNEQFF. CDR3 in DNA: TGTGCCAGCAGCCCCGGGACATTGAGGAATGAGCAGTTCTTC. This chain joins TRBV7-3 and TRBJ2-1, with a weak D call TRBD1 (6 bases). The CDR3 covers 14 residues. V lost 5 bases and J lost 7, with 15 bases in between. CDR1 SGHTA and CDR2 FQGTGA come from the germline V gene. Full variable domain (missing parts from reference TRBV7-3 and TRBJ2-1): GAGVSQTPSNKVTEKGKYVELRCDPISGHTALYWYRQSLGQGPEFLIYFQGTGAADDSGLPNDRFFAVRPEGSVSTLKIQRTERGDSAVYLCASSPGTLRNEQFFGPGTRLTVL.

Only one count was recorded for this clone. The CDR3 nucleotides read TGCAGCGTGTGGACAGGGGGATCCTACGAGCAGTACTTC. Translation: CSVWTGGSYEQYF. This chain connects TRBV29-1 to TRBJ2-7, with TRBD1 matching over 10 bases. With 6 bases clipped from V and 1 base from J, the junction kept 3 bases outside the gene matches. CDR1 and CDR2 (germline): SQVTM, ANQGSEA. The CDR3 consists of 13 residues.

The chain uses TRBV2 and TRBJ2-5; the D gene is possibly TRBD2 (7 bases). Trimming took 6 bases from V and 0 from J, leaving 11 bases between them. CDR1 SNHLY and CDR2 FYNNEI come from the germline V gene. This CDR3 region has 14 residues. In nucleotides, the CDR3 is TGTGCCAGCAGGAGGGGGGGGTACCAAGAGACCCAGTACTTC. This gives the protein CASRRGGYQETQYF.

The chain couples TRBV7-9 to TRBJ1-2, with 7 bases that match TRBD1. This CDR3 spans 13 amino acids. V gave up 1 base and J gave up 6 bases; unmatched junction bases: 2. CDR1 SEHNR and CDR2 FQNEAQ come from the germline V gene (reference sequence). CDR3 sequence: CASSLVRGHGYTF. The CDR3 DNA sequence: TGTGCCAGCAGCTTAGTAAGGGGGCATGGCTACACCTTC. Using reference TRBV7-9 and TRBJ1-2 for the parts outside the CDR3, the full variable domain is DTGVSQNPRHKITKRGQNVTFRCDPISEHNRLYWYRQTLGQGPEFLTYFQNEAQLEKSRLLSDRFSAERPKGSFSTLEIQRTEQGDSAMYLCASSLVRGHGYTFGSGTRLTVV.

The chain has TRBV28 and TRBJ2-6; D is possibly TRBD1 (5 bases). Trimming stripped 8 bases from V and 1 base from J, with 12 bases between. Germline V CDR1 and CDR2: MDHEN, SYDVKM. This CDR3 is built from 15 residues. CDR3 amino acids: CASERTGSGANVLTF. The CDR3 DNA is TGTGCCAGCGAGAGAACAGGTTCTGGGGCCAACGTCCTGACTTTC.

The genes are TRBV9 and TRBJ2-1; 10 bases agree with TRBD1. Germline V gives CDR1 SGDLS, CDR2 YYNGEE. This CDR3 has 15 residues. V trimming: 0 bases; J trimming: 9 bases; junction bases outside the gene matches: 6. The CDR3 loop is CASSVGDRGLSEQFF. DNA of the CDR3: TGTGCCAGCAGCGTAGGTGACAGGGGGCTATCTGAGCAGTTCTTC. Using reference TRBV9 and TRBJ2-1 for the parts outside the CDR3, the full variable domain is DSGVTQTPKHLITATGQRVTLRCSPRSGDLSVYWYQQSLDQGLQFLIQYYNGEERAKGNILERFSAQQFPDLHSELNLSSLELGDSALYFCASSVGDRGLSEQFFGPGTRLTVL.

This rearrangement joins TRBV2 to TRBJ2-7, with TRBD2 matching over 14 bases. Trimming at V came to 1 base and at J to 7 bases, leaving 6 bases not matched to a gene. Germline CDR1 is SNHLY and CDR2 is FYNNEI. The CDR3 runs to 16 residues. As DNA, the CDR3 is TGTGCCAGCAGTGAAGTCCCGGGACTAGCGGGAGAAGAGCAGTACTTC. Translation gives CASSEVPGLAGEEQYF.

The table lists this clone with a count of one. V and J are TRBV29-1 and TRBJ2-5, with TRBD1 matching over 8 bases. The length of the CDR3 is 12 residues. CDR1 and CDR2 (germline): SQVTM, ANQGSEA. Unmatched junction bases numbered 0, after V lost 2 bases and J lost 4 bases. CDR3 bases: TGCAGCGTTGAAACAGGGGGAGAGACCCAGTACTTC. Translation gives CSVETGGETQYF. Filled out from reference TRBV29-1 and TRBJ2-5, the complete variable domain reads SAVISQKPSRDICQRGTSLTIQCQVDSQVTMMFWYRQQPGQSLTLIATANQGSEATYESGFVIDKFPISRPNLTFSTLTVSNMSPEDSSIYLCSVETGGETQYFGPGTRLLVL.